This TCR beta chain was sequenced for a study of identical twins. Study-wide results and limits: Modelling underestimated the level of out-of-frame TCR alpha sharing observed in monozygotic twins. The authors drew conclusions from cross-sectional statistical analysis rather than following the same donors.

This clonotype was counted ten times or more. Its antigen is not identified. CDR1 and CDR2 from the germline V gene are ENHRY and SYGVKD. There are 14 residues in the CDR3. V gave up 4 bases and J gave up 5 bases, with 14 bases separating them. Via MiXCR, TCRdb re-called the 5' RACE reads, giving one row per CDR3 protein. The table has 420,000 or so distinct CDR3 sequences, under 20% seen once; the top ten hold approximately 12%. This sequence originates from a man in his fifties in good health. Sequencing used naive T cells sorted from blood. This rearrangement joins TRBV10-3 to TRBJ2-5; D gene unclear. Written as DNA, the CDR3 is TGTGCCATCAGTGCCCCGGACGGCCGGGAGACCCAGTACTTC. Translated: CAISAPDGRETQYF.